The present T cell receptor (beta chain) was sequenced within a study of shared clonotypes between healthy human individuals. Note on this clone: Its cognate antigen is unknown.

This CDR3 has 16 residues. The germline gives CDR1 LGHNA, CDR2 YSLEER. V dropped 0 bases and J dropped 2 bases, with 12 bases sitting between them. Study-wide points: Around 5% of naive CD4 clonotypes were common to four donors. It was the non-shared clonotypes that had lower generation probabilities than clonotypes shared by all four donors. Blood was the only sampled material, and tissue repertoires likely differ.

As defined, naive CD8 cells were CD45RO-negative and positively selected for CCR7, with terminally differentiated effector memory CD45RA+ cells excluded. Libraries were prepared by immunoSEQ multiplex PCR; TCRdb keeps only in-frame clonotypes and omits some of them. In the table there are more than 600,000 clones, about 90% of which are singletons. Sequencing was performed on naive CD8+ T cells sorted from blood. The chain joins TRBV4-3 to TRBJ2-3; a weak D match, TRBD2 (6 bases). The receptor comes from a man aged 30-40 years in good health. The CDR3 reads CASSQDPRGTTDTQYF. The CDR3 coding sequence is TGCGCCAGCAGCCAAGATCCTCGCGGGACCACAGATACGCAGTATTTT.